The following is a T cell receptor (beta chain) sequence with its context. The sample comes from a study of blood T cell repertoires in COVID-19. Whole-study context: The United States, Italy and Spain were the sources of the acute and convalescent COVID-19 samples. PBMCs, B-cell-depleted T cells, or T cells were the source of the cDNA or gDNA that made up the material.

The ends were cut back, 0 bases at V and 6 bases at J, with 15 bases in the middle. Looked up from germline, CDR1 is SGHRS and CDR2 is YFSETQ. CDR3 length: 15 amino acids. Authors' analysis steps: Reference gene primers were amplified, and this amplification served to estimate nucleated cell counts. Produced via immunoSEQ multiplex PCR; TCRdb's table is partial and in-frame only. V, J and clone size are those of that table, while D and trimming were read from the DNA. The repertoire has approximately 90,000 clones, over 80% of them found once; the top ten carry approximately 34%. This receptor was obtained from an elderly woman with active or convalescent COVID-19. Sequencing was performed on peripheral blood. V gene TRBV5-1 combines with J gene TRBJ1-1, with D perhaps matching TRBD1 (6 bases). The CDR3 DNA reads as TGCGCCAGCAGCTTGGAAACAGGGCAGCCGGCTGAAGCTTTCTTT. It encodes CASSLETGQPAEAFF.